This is a list of T cell receptor beta chains from one sample in a study of Graves' ophthalmopathy and Graves' hyperthyroidism. MiXCR, applied by TCRdb to the multiplex PCR reads, yields one record per CDR3 protein. The top ten clones hold roughly 4.5% of a sample with roughly 600,000 distinct CDR3 sequences, less than 45% of them seen once. Sequencing was done on a sample of peripheral blood or thyroid tissue (not recorded which). These receptors were collected from an adult man with Graves' hyperthyroidism. CDR3s include the opening cysteine and the closing phenylalanine or tryptophan. Fields, in order: clone size, V gene, D gene, J gene, CDR3 DNA, CDR3 protein. The D gene is left open where the match is weak. Not every row has a clone size; where given, it reads once, few, many or a size class.

.	TRBV6-5	TRBD2	TRBJ2-7	TGTGCCAGCAGTTACTCGAGCGGGAATCTGTCCTTC	CASSYSSGNLSF
few	TRBV28	.	TRBJ1-2	TGTGCCAGCAGTTCCGAGACGGGCTATGGCTACACCTTC	CASSSETGYGYTF
.	TRBV2	.	TRBJ1-3	TGTGCCAGCAGTGACGATCTAGAGTTGAGGGACACCATATATTTT	CASSDDLELRDTIYF
many	TRBV7-9	TRBD1	TRBJ1-6	TGTGCCAGCAGCCAAACAGGGGGCTCCTATAATTCACCCCTCCACTTT	CASSQTGGSYNSPLHF
.	TRBV10-3	.	TRBJ2-7	TGTGCCATCAGTGAGCCCCTAAGGGACGGGCAGTACTTC	CAISEPLRDGQYF
.	TRBV7-2	TRBD1	TRBJ1-2	TGTGCCAGCAGCTTGACAGGGGCGAGAGGCTACACCTTC	CASSLTGARGYTF
.	TRBV7-2	.	TRBJ2-7	TGTGCCAGCAGCCCCCAGGGGGGTTGGGGGCGCGACGAGCAGTACTTC	CASSPQGGWGRDEQYF
.	TRBV29-1	.	TRBJ2-5	TGCAGCTCGAACGGACAGCCCCAAGAGACCCAGTACTTC	CSSNGQPQETQYF
.	TRBV12-3/TRBV12-4	TRBD2	TRBJ2-1	TGTGCCAGCAGCTTAATTGGCGGGAGCGTCAATGAGCAGTTCTTC	CASSLIGGSVNEQFF
.	TRBV12-3/TRBV12-4	.	TRBJ2-2	TGTGCCAGCAGTTCCGGTCAGGTTTCGGGGTTCGTCGTCGGGGAGCTGTTTTTT	CASSSGQVSGFVVGELFF
few	TRBV20-1	.	TRBJ1-2	TGCAGTGCTAGAGGGGGGGCAGAGAACTATGGCTACACCTTC	CSARGGAENYGYTF
.	TRBV5-1	TRBD1	TRBJ1-1	TGCGCCAGCCAGGTGACAGGGGGTGCTACTGAAGCTTTCTTT	CASQVTGGATEAFF
many	TRBV7-9	TRBD1	TRBJ1-2	TGTGCCAGCAGCCCGGGACAGGGCGTTGGCTATGGCTACACCTTC	CASSPGQGVGYGYTF
.	TRBV24-1	TRBD1	TRBJ2-5	TGTGCCACCAGTCCCGGCAGGGGGCCTGGGGAGACCCAGTACTTC	CATSPGRGPGETQYF
many	TRBV29-1	TRBD1	TRBJ2-7	TGCAGCGTTGTGGACAGGTTGGACGAGCAGTACTTC	CSVVDRLDEQYF
many	TRBV19	TRBD1	TRBJ1-2	TGTGCCAGTAGTATTATAGAGGGGGCGCGCTATGGCTACACCTTC	CASSIIEGARYGYTF
.	TRBV15	.	TRBJ1-4	TGTGCCACCAGCAGGGGTCGGCATGAAAAACTGTTTTTT	CATSRGRHEKLFF
.	TRBV25-1	.	TRBJ2-2	TGTGCCAGCAGTTTAATTTCGAGGACCGGGGAGCTGTTTTTT	CASSLISRTGELFF
.	TRBV5-4	.	TRBJ1-5	TGTGCCACGACGTCGGCTAGCGGGTTGCAAGAGACCCAGCATTTT	CATTSASGLQETQHF
once	TRBV7-3	TRBD2	TRBJ2-7	TGTGCCAGCAGCGTAAGCGGGAGGATCGACAAGCAGTACTTC	CASSVSGRIDKQYF
many	TRBV4-1	TRBD1	TRBJ1-2	TGCGCCAGCAGCCATCAAAACCCGGGACAGAACTATGGCTACACCTTC	CASSHQNPGQNYGYTF
many	TRBV5-1	.	TRBJ1-4	TGCGCCAGCAGCTTGGCAGGGGTCGGAGAAAAACTGTTTTTT	CASSLAGVGEKLFF
many	TRBV20-1	.	TRBJ2-5	TGCAGTGCTAGGTTATGGGCTAACGAGACCCAGTACTTC	CSARLWANETQYF
once	TRBV7-9	TRBD1	TRBJ2-5	TGTGCCAGCAGCTATCTGGGACAGGCGAACAATGAGACCCAGTACTTC	CASSYLGQANNETQYF
many	TRBV10-3	TRBD1	TRBJ1-1	TGTGCCATCAGTTCGACGGGACAGGGGGCGCTTACTGAAGCTTTCTTT	CAISSTGQGALTEAFF
many	TRBV5-4	TRBD2	TRBJ2-6	TGTGCCAGCGGCAATGGGGGGGACTCTGGGGCCAACGTCCTGACTTTC	CASGNGGDSGANVLTF
many	TRBV4-2	.	TRBJ2-7	TGTGCCAGCAGCCAAGATGGGGGAGTCTCCTACGAGCAGTACTTC	CASSQDGGVSYEQYF
.	TRBV12-3/TRBV12-4	TRBD1	TRBJ2-3	TGTGCCAGCACTATAGGACAGGGCACAGATACGCAGTATTTT	CASTIGQGTDTQYF
few	TRBV20-1	.	TRBJ2-5	TGCAGTGCTACTAGCGCCCAGTACTTC	CSATSAQYF
.	TRBV7-9	TRBD2	TRBJ2-5	TGTGCCAGCAGCCCCAGACTAGCGGGAGTACAGGGCTTTGAGACCCAATACTTC	CASSPRLAGVQGFETQYF
few	TRBV2	.	TRBJ1-1	TGTGCCAGCAGTGAAGCGCTTCAGACCGCTGAAGCTTTCTTT	CASSEALQTAEAFF
.	TRBV5-4	TRBD1	TRBJ1-2	TGTGCCAGCAGCTCCGAGGACAGGACCTATGGCTACACCTTC	CASSSEDRTYGYTF
few	TRBV12-3/TRBV12-4	TRBD2	TRBJ2-7	TGTGCCAGCAGCTGGGGGGGGTCCTACGAGCAGTACTTC	CASSWGGSYEQYF
.	TRBV7-9	.	TRBJ1-5	TGTGCCAGCAGCATTGGACAGTACGATCAGCCCCAGCATTTT	CASSIGQYDQPQHF
few	TRBV7-9	.	TRBJ2-3	TGTGCCAGCAGCTTAAGGGGAGGAGCCAGCACAGATACGCAGTATTTT	CASSLRGGASTDTQYF
.	TRBV7-9	.	TRBJ2-5	TGTGCCAGCAGCTTATTTCCAGGGGAGTACCAAGAGACCCAGTACTTC	CASSLFPGEYQETQYF
.	TRBV9	.	TRBJ1-2	TGTGCCAGCAGCGTAGGGGACGGCTACACCTTC	CASSVGDGYTF
.	TRBV19	.	TRBJ1-5	TGTGCCAGTAGGGGGAGTGTCCGCAATCAGCCCCAGCATTTT	CASRGSVRNQPQHF
.	TRBV2	TRBD1	TRBJ1-2	TGTGCCAGCAGTGAACTGGGACAGTTCTATGGCTACACCTTC	CASSELGQFYGYTF
many	TRBV9	TRBD2	TRBJ2-2	TGTGCCAGCAGCGGACCGGGTAGCGGGACCTACACCGGGGAGCTGTTTTTT	CASSGPGSGTYTGELFF
.	TRBV5-1	.	TRBJ2-2	TGCGCCAGCAGCTTACGGGGGCCACCTATGAACACCGGGGAGCTGTTTTTT	CASSLRGPPMNTGELFF
many	TRBV7-6	TRBD2	TRBJ2-2	TGTGCCAGCAGCCTCAGGGCGGGAGTTACGACCGGGGAGCTGTTTTTT	CASSLRAGVTTGELFF
.	TRBV6-5	TRBD1	TRBJ1-6	TGTGCCAGCAGCTCGGACAGGGGGATTTCACCCCTCCACTTT	CASSSDRGISPLHF
few	TRBV2	.	TRBJ1-5	TGTGCCAGCAGTCCTCGCGGACAGCAGAATCAGCCCCAGCATTTT	CASSPRGQQNQPQHF
.	TRBV15	TRBD1	TRBJ2-5	TGTGCCACCAGCGCATGCAGGGGGCATGAGACCCAGTACTTC	CATSACRGHETQYF
.	TRBV10-2	.	TRBJ2-3	TGTGCCAGCAGGCATAGTAGCACAGATACGCAGTATTTT	CASRHSSTDTQYF
.	TRBV27	.	TRBJ2-5	TGTGCCACCCGGGGGCAAGGGTTCGGCCAAGAGACCCAGTACTTC	CATRGQGFGQETQYF
.	TRBV5-1	.	TRBJ2-1	TGCGCCAGCAGCCCAGCAGGGGATGAGCAGTTCTTC	CASSPAGDEQFF
many	TRBV2	TRBD1	TRBJ2-7	TGTGCCAGCAGATTCAGGACGGGACAGGGAGACTACGAGCAGTACTTC	CASRFRTGQGDYEQYF
.	TRBV9	TRBD1	TRBJ2-5	TGTGCCAGCAGCGTGGGGACAGGGGGTGTCGAGACCCAGTACTTC	CASSVGTGGVETQYF
few	TRBV30	TRBD1	TRBJ1-2	TGTGGGACAGGACCCTATGGCTACACCTTC	CGTGPYGYTF
many	TRBV7-9	.	TRBJ2-2	TGTGCCAGCAGCATACAGGGAACCGGGGAGCTGTTTTTT	CASSIQGTGELFF
many	TRBV20-1	.	TRBJ2-7	TGCAGTCGAGGGGGGGGGTTCTACGAGCAGTACTTC	CSRGGGFYEQYF